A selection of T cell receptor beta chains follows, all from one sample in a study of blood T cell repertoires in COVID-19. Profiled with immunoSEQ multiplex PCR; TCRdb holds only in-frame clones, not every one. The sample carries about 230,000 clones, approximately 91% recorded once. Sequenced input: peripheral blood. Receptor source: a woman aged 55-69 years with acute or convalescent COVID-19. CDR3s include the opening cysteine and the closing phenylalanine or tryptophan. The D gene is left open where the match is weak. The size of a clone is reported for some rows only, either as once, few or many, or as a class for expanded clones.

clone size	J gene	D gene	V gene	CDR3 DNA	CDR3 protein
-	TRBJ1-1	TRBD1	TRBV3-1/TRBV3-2	TGTGCCAGCAGCAAAGACAGGGCTGAGCTCACTGAAGCTTTCTTT	CASSKDRAELTEAFF
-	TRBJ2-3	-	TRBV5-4	TGTGCCAGCAGCTCCGGGGGAAGGGTTAGCACAGATACGCAGTATTTT	CASSSGGRVSTDTQYF
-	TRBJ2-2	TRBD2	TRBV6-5	TGTGCCAGCAGTTCAACTAGCGGGGGGCGAGGCGGGGAGCTGTTTTTT	CASSSTSGGRGGELFF
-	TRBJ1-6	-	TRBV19	TGTGCCAGTAATCGGGACAATAACTCACCCCTCCACTTT	CASNRDNNSPLHF
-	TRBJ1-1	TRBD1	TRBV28	TGTGCCAGCAATCGGGGACAGGGGTTTTTCGCTGAAGCTTTCTTT	CASNRGQGFFAEAFF
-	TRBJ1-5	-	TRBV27	TGTGCCAGCAGTCCCCCCGGTCAGCCCCAGCATTTT	CASSPPGQPQHF
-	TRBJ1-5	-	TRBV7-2	TGTGCCAGCAGCTTGCAGGCTCAGGGGCAGCCCCAGCATTTT	CASSLQAQGQPQHF
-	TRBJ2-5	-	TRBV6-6	TGTGCCAGCAGTTTGGAGGTAGAGACCCAGTACTTC	CASSLEVETQYF
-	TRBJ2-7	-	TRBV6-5	TGTGCCAGCAAGTCGGTCTACGAGCAGTACTTC	CASKSVYEQYF
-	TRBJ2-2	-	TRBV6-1	TGTGCCAGCAGTGAATATCAGGGTTTGAACACCGGGGAGCTGTTTTTT	CASSEYQGLNTGELFF
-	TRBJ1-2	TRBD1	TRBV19	TGTGCCAGTAGTATCGGACAGGGGGTCGGCTACACCTTC	CASSIGQGVGYTF
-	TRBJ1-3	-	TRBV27	TGTGCCAGCAGGGGCCTTACGTGGGTCTCTGGAAACACCATATATTTT	CASRGLTWVSGNTIYF
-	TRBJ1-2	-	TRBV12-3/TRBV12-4	TGTGCCAGCAGAATGACGACAGGCTATGGCTACACCTTC	CASRMTTGYGYTF
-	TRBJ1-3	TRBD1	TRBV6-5	TGTGCCAGCAGTATAGTGACAGGGATGGGAAACACCATATATTTT	CASSIVTGMGNTIYF
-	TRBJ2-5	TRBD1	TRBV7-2	TGTGCCAGCAGCTTAGGTAGGACAGGTAATGAGAAGACCCAGTACTTC	CASSLGRTGNEKTQYF
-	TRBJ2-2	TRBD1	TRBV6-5	TGTGCCAGCAGTTCCACGGACAGGACCGGGGAGCTGTTTTTT	CASSSTDRTGELFF
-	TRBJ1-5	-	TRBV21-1	TGTGCCAGCAGCAAGGTCAGGGATTACAGCAATCAGCCCCAGCATTTT	CASSKVRDYSNQPQHF
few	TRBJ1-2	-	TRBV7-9	-	CASSWGQGAKTF
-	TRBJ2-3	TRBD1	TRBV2	TGTGCCAGCAGTGACTTGGGACAGAGCACAGATACGCAGTATTTT	CASSDLGQSTDTQYF
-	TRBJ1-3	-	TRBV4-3	TGCGCCAGCAGCCAAGTGGCTCCGGACACACTTGGAAACACCATATATTTT	CASSQVAPDTLGNTIYF
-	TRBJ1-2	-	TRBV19	TGTGCCAGTAGCCCCGGGACACTCTCCACCTTC	CASSPGTLSTF
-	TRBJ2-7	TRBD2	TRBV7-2	TGTGCCAGCAGCGAAAGCGGGGGCTCCTCCTACGAGCAGTACTTC	CASSESGGSSYEQYF
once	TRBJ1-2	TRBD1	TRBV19	TGTGCCAGTAGTCTACTGGACAGGGGGCTCGGCTACACCTTC	CASSLLDRGLGYTF
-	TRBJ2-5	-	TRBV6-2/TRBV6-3	TGTGCCAGCAGCCCGCAGGGGGGAGAGACCCAGTACTTC	CASSPQGGETQYF
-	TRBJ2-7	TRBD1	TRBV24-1	TGTGCCACCTCGACCGGGACAGGGTGGTACGAGCAGTACTTC	CATSTGTGWYEQYF
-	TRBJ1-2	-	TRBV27	TGTGCCAGCAGTTCCCTCCTGCGGGCCGCGGGTGGTAACTATGGCTACACCTTC	CASSSLLRAAGGNYGYTF
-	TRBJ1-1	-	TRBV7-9	TGTGCCAGCAGCTTAGCGCGGGGAACTGAAGCTTTCTTT	CASSLARGTEAFF
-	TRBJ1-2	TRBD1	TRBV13	TGTGCCAGCAGCTACAATCAGGGGGCGCCGCTACTCGACGATGGCTACACCTTC	CASSYNQGAPLLDDGYTF
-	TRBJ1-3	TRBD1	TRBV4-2	TGTGCCAGCAGCCTCGGGACAGTTACGTCTGGAAACACCATATATTTT	CASSLGTVTSGNTIYF
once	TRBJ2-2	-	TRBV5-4	TGTGCCAGCAGCTTGGTAGATACCGGGGAGCTGTTTTTT	CASSLVDTGELFF
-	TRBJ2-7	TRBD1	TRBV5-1	TGCGCCAGCAGCTTGGCCGGGGGGACAGGGAATCTACTCGCTTACGAGCAGTACTTC	CASSLAGGTGNLLAYEQYF
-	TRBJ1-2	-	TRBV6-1	TGTGCCAGCAGTGAAGAAGTCTCAGGGCGGTGGGGCTACACCTTC	CASSEEVSGRWGYTF
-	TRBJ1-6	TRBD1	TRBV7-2	TGTGCCAGCAGCCAACAGGGGGCTAATTCACCCCTCCACTTT	CASSQQGANSPLHF